This TCR beta chain emerged from a study of tumor T cells in aggressive B-cell lymphoma. The assay was immunoSEQ multiplex PCR, and TCRdb's table has in-frame clones only and misses some. The sample consists of 8,000 to 9,500 clones, approximately 81% of them appearing once. The germline CDR1 and CDR2 sequences are SGDLS and YYNGEE. V was shortened by 0 bases and J by 3 bases, with 21 bases between the two germline ends. The CDR3 runs to 18 residues. Sequenced input: tumor tissue. The chain employs TRBV9 and TRBJ1-1, with D perhaps TRBD1 (6 bases). This sequence was found in an adult with diffuse large B cell lymphoma. CDR3 coding DNA: TGTGCCAGCAGCGTAGCGGGGGGGGCCCTCGATCGGGACACTGAAGCTTTCTTT. Protein: CASSVAGGALDRDTEAFF.